The T cell receptor (beta chain) under discussion was sequenced for a study of T cells after posttransplantation cyclophosphamide. Sequencing was performed with immunoSEQ multiplex PCR; in TCRdb, only in-frame clones are kept and a portion is missing. Among tens of thousands of clones listed, around 91% were seen once. Germline CDR1 is SGHDN and CDR2 is FVKESK. J lost 6 bases, V lost 5 bases, and 9 bases had no gene match. The length of the CDR3 is 16 residues. In its sample, this clone was seen once. This clonotype originated in a woman aged 50 to 65 in good health and a related stem cell transplant donor. Sequenced material: PBMCs. The chain joins TRBV14 to TRBJ2-3, with 12 nucleotides matching TRBD2. CDR3 amino acids: CASSFRLAGAGDTQYF. CDR3 coding DNA: TGTGCCAGCAGCTTCCGACTAGCGGGGGCCGGGGATACGCAGTATTTT. Together with reference TRBV14 and TRBJ2-3, the CDR3 gives the full variable domain: EAGVTQFPSHSVIEKGQTVTLRCDPISGHDNLYWYRRVMGKEIKFLLHFVKESKQDESGMPNNRFLAERTGGTYSTLKVQPAELEDSGVYFCASSFRLAGAGDTQYFGPGTRLTVL.